This T cell receptor beta chain was retrieved from a study of metastatic and nonmetastatic thyroid tumors. TCRdb called clones again from the PCR reads with MiXCR. This sample carries a few thousand clones, around 32% of them seen once, and the ten largest clones take around two fifths. This CDR3 has 15 amino acids. CDR1 and CDR2 (germline): MNHNS, SASEGT. The J segment lost 9 bases and the V segment lost 5 bases, leaving 7 bases of the junction unmatched. This clone appeared a few times. Each patient came to thyroid surgery without any prior treatment (of any kind). Material for sequencing was adjacent normal tissue. The J gene is TRBJ2-1, the V gene TRBV6-1, with 13 bases matching TRBD2. The TCR originated in a male donor with papillary thyroid cancer or a benign thyroid nodule (not recorded which). Some clones in this sample may be carry-over from other donors' samples. The CDR3 coding sequence is TGTGCCAGCAGTCGCGGACTAGCGGGAGAGGTTGAGCAGTTCTTC. It encodes CASSRGLAGEVEQFF.